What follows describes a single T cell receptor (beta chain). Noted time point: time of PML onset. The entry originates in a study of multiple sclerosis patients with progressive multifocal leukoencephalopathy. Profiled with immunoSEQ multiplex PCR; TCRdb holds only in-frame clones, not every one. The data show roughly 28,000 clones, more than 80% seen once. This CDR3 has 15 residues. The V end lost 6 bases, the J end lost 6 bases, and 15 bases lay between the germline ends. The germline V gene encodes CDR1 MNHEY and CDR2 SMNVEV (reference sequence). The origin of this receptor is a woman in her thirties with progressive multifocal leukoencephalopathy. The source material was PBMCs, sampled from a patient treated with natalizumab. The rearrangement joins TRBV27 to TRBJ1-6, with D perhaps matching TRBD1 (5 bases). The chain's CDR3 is CASSRKQGLNSPLHF. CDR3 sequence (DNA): TGTGCCAGCAGCCGAAAGCAGGGCCTTAATTCACCCCTCCACTTT.